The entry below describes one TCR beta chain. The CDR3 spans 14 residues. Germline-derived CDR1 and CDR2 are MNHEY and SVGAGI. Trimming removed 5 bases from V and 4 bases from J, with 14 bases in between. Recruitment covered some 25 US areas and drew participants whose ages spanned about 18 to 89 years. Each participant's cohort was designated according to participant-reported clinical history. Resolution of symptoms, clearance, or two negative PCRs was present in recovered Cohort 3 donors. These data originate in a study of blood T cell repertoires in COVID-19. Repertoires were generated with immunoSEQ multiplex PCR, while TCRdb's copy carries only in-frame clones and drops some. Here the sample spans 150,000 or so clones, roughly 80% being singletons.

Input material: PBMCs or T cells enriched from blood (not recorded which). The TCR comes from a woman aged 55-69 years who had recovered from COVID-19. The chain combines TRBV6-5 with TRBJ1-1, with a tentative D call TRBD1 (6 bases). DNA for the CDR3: TGTGCCAGCAGTATATATACAGGGACCACTGAAGCTTTCTTT. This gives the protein CASSIYTGTTEAFF.